Listed below are T cell receptor beta chains from one sample, sequenced in a study of graft-versus-host responses after intestinal transplantation. The table came from immunoSEQ multiplex PCR; TCRdb's copy has only in-frame clones and leaves some out. The data show roughly 96,000 clones, with around 90% seen just once and around 0.49% held by the top ten. Their target antigens are unknown. The sequenced sample was unstimulated CD8+ T cells sorted from spleen or lymph node cells, obtained before intestinal transplant. Receptors originate from a human donor who received an intestinal transplant. CDR3s include the opening cysteine and the closing phenylalanine or tryptophan. A D gene is named only where the DNA matches it firmly. Clone size is not always given. Where it is, it says once, few, many or a class for expanded clones.

>TRBJ1-1|TRBV7-9|-|-
CASSGQRDDRPTPNTEAFF
TGTGCCAGCAGCGGCCAGAGGGACGACAGGCCGACCCCAAACACTGAAGCTTTCTTT
>TRBJ2-3|TRBV5-1|-|-
CASSISDTQYF
TGCGCCAGCAGTATCTCCGATACGCAGTATTTT
>TRBJ1-2|TRBV6-1|-|once
CASSLDGEGEGYTF
TGTGCCAGCAGTTTGGACGGGGAGGGCGAGGGCTACACCTTC
>TRBJ2-5|TRBV6-5|-|-
CASRGTGLQETQYF
TGTGCCAGCAGGGGAACGGGACTGCAAGAGACCCAGTACTTC
>TRBJ2-1|TRBV5-5|-|-
CASNLRNLEGLYNEQFF
TGTGCCAGCAACCTCCGCAATTTGGAGGGCCTTTACAATGAGCAGTTCTTC
>TRBJ2-6|TRBV10-3|TRBD1|-
CAISRTGRTNVLTF
TGTGCCATCAGTCGGACAGGGAGGACCAACGTCCTGACTTTC
>TRBJ1-1|TRBV6-6|-|-
CASRDRQYTEAFF
TGTGCCAGCAGAGATAGACAGTACACTGAAGCTTTCTTT
>TRBJ2-1|TRBV4-1|-|-
CASSQDSSSYNEQFF
TGCGCCAGCAGCCAGGACTCTAGCTCCTACAATGAGCAGTTCTTC
>TRBJ2-1|TRBV29-1|-|-
CSVDGLDPYNEQFF
TGCAGCGTTGATGGTCTAGACCCCTACAATGAGCAGTTCTTC
>TRBJ2-2|TRBV25-1|TRBD2|-
CASSKRTSTTGELFF
TGTGCCAGCAGTAAGAGGACTAGTACGACCGGGGAGCTGTTTTTT
>TRBJ2-1|TRBV7-7|-|once
CAVGTTSGEQFF
TGTGCCGTTGGTACAACAAGCGGTGAGCAGTTCTTC
>TRBJ2-1|TRBV6-5|-|-
CASSYSLRETYNEQFF
TGTGCCAGCAGTTACTCGTTACGGGAAACCTACAATGAGCAGTTCTTC
>TRBJ2-7|TRBV21-1|-|once
CASSSPTPASSYEQYF
TGTGCCAGCAGCAGCCCAACCCCAGCGAGCTCCTACGAGCAGTACTTC
>TRBJ1-3|TRBV27|-|-
CASRPAGNGNTIYF
TGTGCCAGCAGGCCCGCGGGGAATGGAAACACCATATATTTT
>TRBJ1-1|TRBV2|-|once
CASSVSFVGGVNTEAFF
TGTGCCAGCAGTGTCTCTTTCGTGGGAGGAGTGAACACTGAAGCTTTCTTT
>TRBJ2-2|TRBV7-9|-|-
CASSFPPSRSGELFF
TGTGCCAGCAGCTTTCCACCCTCTCGGAGCGGGGAGCTGTTTTTT
>TRBJ2-7|TRBV28|TRBD1|-
CASSLLTGDEQYF
TGTGCCAGCAGTTTGCTGACAGGGGACGAGCAGTACTTC
>TRBJ2-7|TRBV6-5|-|once
CASSYSEGDYEQYF
TGTGCCAGCAGTTACTCAGAGGGGGACTACGAGCAGTACTTC
>TRBJ1-3|TRBV7-8|-|-
CASSLGGGRRSGNTIYF
TGTGCCAGCAGTTTAGGGGGAGGGAGGAGATCTGGAAACACCATATATTTT
>TRBJ2-1|TRBV11-2|TRBD2|-
CASSFPRSGRAAYNEQFF
TGTGCCAGCAGCTTTCCCCGCAGCGGGAGGGCCGCCTACAATGAGCAGTTCTTC
>TRBJ2-5|TRBV28|-|-
CASSLKTREIQETQYF
TGTGCCAGCAGCTTAAAAACCCGAGAAATTCAAGAGACCCAGTACTTC
>TRBJ2-7|TRBV6-5|-|-
CASSYSQGGEQYF
TGTGCCAGCAGTTACTCGCAGGGGGGCGAGCAGTACTTC
>TRBJ1-2|TRBV4-1|-|-
CASRPVDSANYGYTF
TGCGCCAGCAGGCCCGTGGACAGCGCTAACTATGGCTACACCTTC
>TRBJ2-7|TRBV29-1|-|-
CSVTQGRYDEQYF
TGCAGCGTTACTCAGGGGAGATACGACGAGCAGTACTTC
>TRBJ1-4|TRBV12-5|-|few
CASGLVPTGGRQEKLFF
TGTGCTAGTGGTTTGGTTCCCACGGGGGGGCGTCAGGAAAAACTGTTTTTT
>TRBJ2-1|TRBV6-5|-|-
CASSYTRDSGEQFF
TGTGCCAGCAGTTACACCCGGGACTCGGGTGAGCAGTTCTTC
>TRBJ2-1|TRBV9|TRBD2|-
CASSVGAGGGNEQFF
TGTGCCAGCAGCGTAGGGGCGGGAGGGGGAAATGAGCAGTTCTTC